The clone carrying this TCR beta chain was seen only a few times. The data stem from a study of blood T cells in healthy people across ages. V was cut by 8 bases and J by 0 bases, with 10 bases left in between. The CDR3 consists of 13 residues. Germline V gene lookup returns CDR1 SGHTA and CDR2 FQGTGA. Next came a second PCR, run for roughly 7 to 12 cycles, which used a sample-barcoded 5' primer along with a J-beta primer mix. TCRdb re-analysed the 5' RACE reads in MiXCR, keeping a single row per CDR3 protein. This table has roughly 1,800,000 distinct CDR3 sequences, 49% appearing once. Sequences were obtained from blood. This clonotype originated in a woman between 35 and 50 years old in good health. The V gene is TRBV7-3, the J gene TRBJ1-1, with D perhaps TRBD1 (5 bases). Here the CDR3 DNA reads TGTGCCAGCGGAAAACAGGTGAACACTGAAGCTTTCTTT. This gives the protein CASGKQVNTEAFF.